This T cell receptor beta chain was identified in a study of cytomegalovirus exposure and HLA in healthy donors. Germline V gives CDR1 MGHDK, CDR2 SYGVNS. V was clipped by 6 bases and J by 4 bases; unmatched bases: 7. The CDR3 is 16 amino acids. There are a few counts of this clone. Use of 60 Vbeta and 13 Jbeta primers characterized the PCR. The protocol was immunoSEQ multiplex PCR, while the TCRdb copy is restricted to in-frame clones and leaves out a portion. This sample has under 150,000 clones, with roughly 80% found just once. Sequencing was done on a sample of PBMCs. The sequence was obtained from a middle-aged man in good health and CMV-seronegative. The J gene is TRBJ2-7, the V gene TRBV25-1; TRBD2 matches at 15 bases. The CDR3 is CASSEGLAGGGYEQYF. For the CDR3, the DNA is TGTGCCAGCAGCGAGGGACTAGCGGGGGGCGGATACGAGCAGTACTTC.